This record looks at one T cell receptor beta chain sequence and its context. Its cognate antigen is unknown. The sample comes from a study of T cell responses to AZD1222 COVID-19 vaccine. Turning to the study itself: Pooling was applied to second doses at about 4 or about 12 weeks.

Regarding the study as a whole: Repertoires in all cases were sampled only once the peak T cell response had passed. Two doses of AZD1222 preceded a rise in Spike-specific TCR breadth and depth. Researchers report vaccine-associated CD4 TCRs spanning spike, with dominance at 160-218 and 743-854.

The method was immunoSEQ multiplex PCR; TCRdb's version includes in-frame clones alone and lacks a portion of them. The sample has fewer than 150,000 clones, roughly 87% seen once. This clonotype was sampled from an adult in good health. Source: peripheral blood, taken on day 0 of AZD1222 vaccination.

For the CDR3, the DNA is TGTGCCAGCAGCAAAGAGGGGGGGTCGAGCAATCAGCCCCAGCATTTT. Translation: CASSKEGGSSNQPQHF. The rearrangement links TRBV21-1 to TRBJ1-5. TRBV21-1 is a known pseudogene. The CDR3 runs to 16 residues.